Below, 2 T cell receptor beta chains from the same sample are listed, as sequenced in a study of blood T cell repertoires in COVID-19 (dated by TCRdb to 2018 to 2021). The method was the immunoSEQ multiplex PCR assay. The source is immuneACCESS, and TCRdb retained only in-frame sequences with V and J called. Part of the clones is not carried over; for the studies checked, unresolved V genes explain less than half of this, and the remainder is unexplained. This sample gives a few hundred thousand clones in total; 90% of them show up just once. The ten largest make up over 3.5% of the sample. The sequenced sample consisted of PBMCs or T cells enriched from blood (not recorded which). The receptor source for this set is a woman aged 18-35 years with acute COVID-19.

The V call is TRBV5-1, the J call TRBJ1-6; tentative D call: TRBD1 (5 bases). Deletions cut 0 bases from V and 0 bases from J, with 13 bases between. CDR3 size: 18 residues. Per the germline V gene, CDR1 is SGHRS and CDR2 is YFSETQ. The CDR3 bases are TGCGCCAGCAGCTTGGAAGGGGCCCTGAGCTCCTATAATTCACCCCTCCACTTT. Its translation is CASSLEGALSSYNSPLHF. Drawing the rest from reference TRBV5-1 and TRBJ1-6, the complete variable domain is KAGVTQTPRYLIKTRGQQVTLSCSPISGHRSVSWYQQTPGQGLQFLFEYFSETQRNKGNFPGRFSGRQFSNSRSEMNVSTLELGDSALYLCASSLEGALSSYNSPLHFGNGTRLTVT.

As concerns this clone: The sample contains more than one DNA sequence encoding this CDR3. The chain carries TRBV6-4 and TRBJ2-1; TRBD2 aligns across 12 bases. Germline assignment: CDR1 MRHNA and CDR2 SNTAGT. The trim removed 3 bases at V and 7 bases at J, leaving 1 base unmatched. This CDR3 contains 14 residues. The CDR3, as DNA: TGTGCCAGCAGTGAAGGACTAGCGGGGAATGAGCAGTTCTTC. Protein product: CASSEGLAGNEQFF.